The 14 T cell receptor beta chains listed next were all sequenced from one sample in a study of cytomegalovirus exposure and HLA in healthy donors. The PCR used 60 Vbeta and 13 Jbeta primers. Sequencing was performed with immunoSEQ multiplex PCR; in TCRdb, only in-frame clones are kept and a portion is missing. The sample has about 100,000 clones, over 60% seen once. Sample: PBMCs. The receptor set was obtained from a male donor in good health and CMV-seropositive.

This sequence joins TRBV7-9 and TRBJ2-7, with D unclear. The CDR3 covers 13 residues. The germline CDR1 and CDR2 sequences are SEHNR and FQNEAQ (reference sequence). Between the trimmed V and J ends, which lost 5 bases and 6 bases, there was a span of 14 bases. In DNA, the CDR3 is TGTGCCAGCAGCCCGCTGCACGGAGTCGAGCAGTACTTC. Protein product: CASSPLHGVEQYF.

CDR3: CASSRSSVNTEAFF. The CDR3 DNA reads as TGCGCCAGCAGCCGTAGTAGCGTTAACACTGAAGCTTTCTTT. V gene TRBV4-1 combines with J gene TRBJ1-1; no reliable D call. Germline V lookup: CDR1 MGHRA, CDR2 YSYEKL. The CDR3 runs to 14 residues. V was pared by 4 bases and J by 2 bases, with 11 bases between.

The V call is TRBV4-1, the J call TRBJ2-3, with 7 bases that match TRBD2. J was trimmed by 9 bases and V by 0 bases; bases with no gene match: 6. Looked up from germline, CDR1 is MGHRA and CDR2 is YSYEKL. The CDR3 consists of 14 residues. The CDR3 bases are TGCGCCAGCAGCCAAGAAGGGAGGGACGGCACGCAGTATTTT. Its protein is CASSQEGRDGTQYF.

V and J are TRBV9 and TRBJ2-4; TRBD1 matches at 8 bases. The germline V gene encodes CDR1 SGDLS and CDR2 YYNGEE. The CDR3 sequence is 14 residues long. The V segment lost 4 bases and the J segment 6 bases; nucleotides outside the gene matches: 6. DNA of the CDR3: TGTGCCAGCAGCCCTTCGGGACAGGTAAACATTCAGTACTTC. It codes for CASSPSGQVNIQYF.

The chain uses TRBV27 and TRBJ1-5; TRBD1 agrees at 7 bases. Per germline, CDR1 MNHEY and CDR2 SMNVEV (reference sequence). Losses at the gene ends were 6 bases for V and 0 bases for J; bases not matched to a gene: 5. CDR3 size: 15 residues. The CDR3 reads CASREGAYSNQPQHF. The CDR3 nucleotides are TGTGCCAGCAGAGAGGGGGCGTATAGCAATCAGCCCCAGCATTTT.

This rearrangement joins TRBV6-5 to TRBJ2-5, with 10 nucleotides matching TRBD2. The CDR3 has 14 amino acids. Trimming took 5 bases from V and 8 from J; bases not matched to a gene: 8. Looked up from germline, CDR1 is MNHEY and CDR2 is SVGAGI. The CDR3 loop is CASSTSGIITTQYF. As DNA, the CDR3 is TGTGCCAGCAGTACTAGCGGGATCATAACAACCCAGTACTTC.

The chain joins TRBV4-3 to TRBJ2-2; the match to TRBD2 covers 7 bases. The length of the CDR3 is 16 residues. CDR1 LGHNA and CDR2 YSLEER come from the germline V gene. After removal of 4 bases from V and 4 bases from J, the junction contained 9 bases not matched to a gene. CDR3 sequence (DNA): TGCGCCAGCAGCCCAGTAGGACTAGGCGGCACCGGGGAGCTGTTTTTT. It yields the protein CASSPVGLGGTGELFF.

This rearrangement joins TRBV6-6 to TRBJ2-7, with D possibly matching TRBD1 (6 bases). V lost 3 bases and J 7 bases, leaving 19 bases between the germline ends. The CDR3 runs 15 residues. Germline V gene sequence: CDR1 MNHNY, CDR2 SVGAGI (reference sequence). CDR3 loop: CASSYTVTGYGEQYF. CDR3 nucleotides: TGTGCCAGCAGTTATACCGTTACAGGGTATGGAGAGCAGTACTTC.

The rearrangement joins TRBV7-9 to TRBJ2-2, with D hard to call. Germline lookup yields CDR1 SEHNR and CDR2 FQNEAQ (reference sequence). V lost 7 bases and J 5 bases, leaving 5 bases between the germline ends. The CDR3 spans 11 residues. For the CDR3, the DNA is TGTGCCAGCACCGAGACCGGGGAGCTGTTTTTT. Translation gives CASTETGELFF.

The chain carries TRBV7-9 and TRBJ1-3; a weak D match, TRBD1 (6 bases). The CDR3 runs 17 residues. With 1 base removed from V and 0 bases from J, the gap between germline ends came to 13 bases. CDR1 SEHNR and CDR2 FQNEAQ come from the germline V gene (reference sequence). Here the CDR3 DNA reads TGTGCCAGCAGCTTAGAGGGACAACCGAGCTCTGGAAACACCATATATTTT. Its translation: CASSLEGQPSSGNTIYF.

The V call is TRBV4-1, the J call TRBJ2-2, with 7 positions matching TRBD2. Germline assignment: CDR1 MGHRA and CDR2 YSYEKL. Unmatched junction bases numbered 4, after V lost 2 bases and J lost 4 bases. The CDR3 loop spans 15 amino acids. The CDR3 spells CASSQSGLLTGELFF. CDR3 in DNA: TGCGCCAGCAGCCAATCGGGACTACTCACCGGGGAGCTGTTTTTT.

This clone showed up just once. J is TRBJ2-7 and V is TRBV5-1; 11 positions agree with TRBD1. The junction had 8 bases not matched to a gene; V was cut back by 7 bases and J by 5 bases. CDR3 length: 14 amino acids. Germline CDR1 is SGHRS and CDR2 is YFSETQ. The CDR3 region is CASGTGTGGHEQYF. The CDR3 DNA is TGCGCCAGCGGGACCGGGACAGGGGGACACGAGCAGTACTTC.

The sample holds a few counts of this clone. This sequence joins TRBV7-9 and TRBJ2-3; D is unclear. CDR1 SEHNR and CDR2 FQNEAQ come from the germline V gene (reference sequence). The V gene lost 5 bases and the J gene lost 2 bases, with 11 bases spanning the gap. This CDR3 comprises 14 residues. CDR3 residues: CASSLTESTDTQYF. In DNA, the CDR3 is TGTGCCAGCAGCCTCACAGAGTCCACAGATACGCAGTATTTT. Supplemented by reference TRBV7-9 and TRBJ2-3, the full variable domain reads DTGVSQNPRHKITKRGQNVTFRCDPISEHNRLYWYRQTLGQGPEFLTYFQNEAQLEKSRLLSDRFSAERPKGSFSTLEIQRTEQGDSAMYLCASSLTESTDTQYFGPGTRLTVL.

As DNA, the CDR3 is TGCAGCGTGGACGCCAGGGCCCCGGGGGGCACCGGGGAGCTGTTTTTT. Its translation: CSVDARAPGGTGELFF. The V gene is TRBV29-1, the J gene TRBJ2-2; the match to TRBD2 covers 7 bases. The V gene end was trimmed by 6 bases and the J gene end by 4 bases; junction bases not matched to a gene: 14. CDR3 length: 16 amino acids. CDR1 is SQVTM, CDR2 ANQGSEA, per germline.